A selection of T cell receptor beta chains follows, all from one sample in a study of shared T cell receptors in the human thymus. Profiled with immunoSEQ multiplex PCR; TCRdb holds only in-frame clones, not every one. Of 700,000 to 750,000 clones listed, 70% to 90% are singletons. These data also formed part of another study, on human thymus T cells.

Material for sequencing was thymocytes. These receptors all come from a girl under two years old with a congenital heart defect. Each CDR3 is given with its conserved first and last residue. A D gene is named only where the DNA matches it firmly. The size field is filled for only some rows; it gives once, few, many or a size class.

clone_size,v_call,d_call,j_call,cdr3_nt,cdr3_aa
-,TRBV28,TRBD1,TRBJ2-5,TGTGCCAGCAGTTTAGGGTCCAGGGGGCTCCAAGAGACCCAGTACTTC,CASSLGSRGLQETQYF
-,TRBV5-1,TRBD2,TRBJ2-5,TGCGCCAGCAGCTTTGGTCTAGCGGGGGGACTCCCAGAGACCCAGTACTTC,CASSFGLAGGLPETQYF
once,TRBV7-2,-,TRBJ1-2,TGTGCCAGCAGCAATAGACAGGCCAGGTATGGCTACACCTTC,CASSNRQARYGYTF
-,TRBV28,TRBD2,TRBJ2-4,TGTGCCAGCAGTTTTGTCCAGGCGGGGGGACCCCGATTAGCCAAAAACATTCAGTACTTC,CASSFVQAGGPRLAKNIQYF
-,TRBV19,-,TRBJ2-3,TGTGCCAGTAGTATCGAAGGGGCGATCACAGATACGCAGTATTTT,CASSIEGAITDTQYF
-,TRBV7-3,TRBD1,TRBJ2-7,TGTGCCAGCAGCAGGGACAGGGGCTACGAGCAGTACTTC,CASSRDRGYEQYF
-,TRBV7-6,TRBD2,TRBJ2-2,TGTGCCAGCAGCTTAGAGACTAGCGGGGGGGAAGGTCACGGGGAGCTGTTTTTT,CASSLETSGGEGHGELFF
-,TRBV4-3,TRBD2,TRBJ2-5,TGCGCCAGCAGCCAAGACGTAGCGGGGGGTCAAGAGACCCAGTACTTC,CASSQDVAGGQETQYF
-,TRBV5-6,-,TRBJ1-1,TGTGCCAGCAGCTTGTGGGGGGTGCGGGAAAGGGCTGAAGCTTTCTTT,CASSLWGVRERAEAFF
-,TRBV6-6,TRBD1,TRBJ1-5,TGTGCCAGCAGATCGGGACAGCATCAGCCCCAGCATTTT,CASRSGQHQPQHF
-,TRBV5-4,-,TRBJ1-2,TGTGCCAGCAGCTTGTCCCGCAGGGTGAACGGCTACACCTTC,CASSLSRRVNGYTF
-,TRBV6-1,-,TRBJ1-5,TGTGCCAGCAGTGAACAATTGCAGGTTTGGCAGCCCCAGCATTTT,CASSEQLQVWQPQHF
-,TRBV6-1,TRBD2,TRBJ2-3,TGTGCCAGCAGTGGGCGCGGGGGGGCTGGCGCAGATACGCAGTATTTT,CASSGRGGAGADTQYF